Listed below are T cell receptor beta chains from one sample, sequenced in a study of human T cells and chemical hapten exposure. TCRdb ran MiXCR on the RACE reads and lists one entry per CDR3 protein. Of 95,000 or so distinct CDR3 sequences in the sample, 9.5% to 12% were seen once. The material sequenced was whole blood, taken in connection with sensitization to the hapten diphenylcyclopropenone (DPC). All receptors derive from a middle-aged woman with alopecia areata. Some clones in this sample may be carry-over from other donors' samples. Each CDR3 is given with its conserved first and last residue. D genes are given only for firm matches. Part of the rows lack a size; the others show once, few, many or a class for expanded clones.

d_gene | j_gene | abundance | v_gene | CDR3nt | CDR3aa
TRBD2 | TRBJ2-2 | many | TRBV20-1 | TGCAGTGCGGGCGGGAGGTCGGCCGGGGAGCTGTTTTTT | CSAGGRSAGELFF
- | TRBJ2-2 | many | TRBV2 | TGTGCCAGCAGGGGGCTAGCCCCCGGGGAGCTGTTTTTT | CASRGLAPGELFF
TRBD2 | TRBJ2-1 | many | TRBV4-2 | TGTGCCAGCAGCCAAGGGCTGGTTGGGGGGGTCTACAATGAGCAGTTCTTC | CASSQGLVGGVYNEQFF
- | TRBJ2-3 | many | TRBV7-9 | TGTGCCAGCAGCCCCCCCCGCAGGGACACCAGCACAGATACGCAGTATTTT | CASSPPRRDTSTDTQYF
- | TRBJ1-1 | many | TRBV29-1 | TGCAGCGTTGAGAACCGCCATGAAGCTTTCTTT | CSVENRHEAFF
- | TRBJ2-2 | many | TRBV28 | TGTGCCAGCAGTTTACATCAGGGATCGGGCACCGGGGAGCTGTTTTTT | CASSLHQGSGTGELFF
TRBD1 | TRBJ1-5 | - | TRBV13 | TGTGCCAGCAGCACCCGGGACAGAAAAGGGCAGCCCCAGCATTTT | CASSTRDRKGQPQHF
TRBD1 | TRBJ1-4 | many | TRBV9 | TGTGCCAGCAGCCCATCCCCCGGGACAGGGGGCGAAAAACTGTTTTTT | CASSPSPGTGGEKLFF
- | TRBJ1-4 | - | TRBV6-5 | TGTGCCAGCAGTCACAATGGGGCGACTACTGGACGAGAAAAACTGTTTTTT | CASSHNGATTGREKLFF
- | TRBJ2-5 | - | TRBV9 | TGTGCCAGCAGCGTATCCCCAGGAGAGACCCAGTACTTC | CASSVSPGETQYF
- | TRBJ1-2 | many | TRBV28 | TGTGCCAGCAGTTTGACGGCCTATGGCTACACCTTC | CASSLTAYGYTF
TRBD1 | TRBJ2-1 | - | TRBV11-3 | TGTGCCAGCAGCGGACAGGGGGCGGTCTATGAGCAGTTCTTC | CASSGQGAVYEQFF
- | TRBJ1-1 | - | TRBV9 | TGTGCCAGCAGCCGACTCCGGGGCACTGAAGCTTTCTTT | CASSRLRGTEAFF
- | TRBJ2-3 | many | TRBV9 | TGTGCCAGCAGCCCTCAGGGTAGCACAGATACGCAGTATTTT | CASSPQGSTDTQYF
- | TRBJ1-1 | - | TRBV4-2 | TGTGCCAGCAGCCAAGAGACACTAATTGGGACTGAAGCTTTCTTT | CASSQETLIGTEAFF
- | TRBJ2-5 | many | TRBV24-1 | TGTGCCACCAGTGAAGGGACCGTCGGACAAGAGACCCAGTACTTC | CATSEGTVGQETQYF
TRBD2 | TRBJ2-7 | few | TRBV20-1 | TGCAGTGCTGGACCGGCGGGAGGGCCGAACGAGCAGTACTTC | CSAGPAGGPNEQYF
TRBD1 | TRBJ2-1 | many | TRBV28 | TGTGCCAGCAGTTTGGCCGGGACAGGGAACTACAATGAGCAGTTCTTC | CASSLAGTGNYNEQFF
- | TRBJ1-2 | - | TRBV12-3/TRBV12-4 | TGTGCCAGCAGTTTTGGGTCAGCTAACAATGGCTACACCTTC | CASSFGSANNGYTF
- | TRBJ2-3 | - | TRBV6-1 | TGTGCCAGCAGTGCCCCATGGGCTAAGGCGCAGTATTTT | CASSAPWAKAQYF
- | TRBJ2-7 | many | TRBV3-1 | TGTGCCAGCAGCCAGGCTGGGGGCTACGAGCAGTACTTC | CASSQAGGYEQYF
- | TRBJ1-3 | few | TRBV30 | TGTGCCTGGAGTTTTATTTCCTCTGGAAACACCATATATTTT | CAWSFISSGNTIYF
- | TRBJ1-3 | few | TRBV6-2/TRBV6-3 | TGTGCCAGCAGTTACATCGACAGGACGACTGGAAACACCATATATTTT | CASSYIDRTTGNTIYF
TRBD1 | TRBJ2-2 | many | TRBV6-2/TRBV6-3 | TGTGCCAGCAGTACCAGGGACAGGGGAACCGGGGAGCTGTTTTTT | CASSTRDRGTGELFF
- | TRBJ2-3 | few | TRBV25-1 | TGTGCCAGCAGTGATCCACAGGGAGGGACCACAGATACGCAGTATTTT | CASSDPQGGTTDTQYF
- | TRBJ1-5 | - | TRBV6-2/TRBV6-3 | TGTGCCAGCAGTTGGGACGGTAATCAGCCCCAGCATTTT | CASSWDGNQPQHF
- | TRBJ2-7 | few | TRBV6-5 | TGTGCCAGCAGCCGCAGGGACGAGCAGTACTTC | CASSRRDEQYF
TRBD1 | TRBJ1-3 | few | TRBV28 | TGTGCCAGCCCACCGAAGGGGGCGCCGGGAAACACCATATATTTT | CASPPKGAPGNTIYF
- | TRBJ2-3 | - | TRBV7-9 | TGTGCCAGCAGCTTCAGTCCTACCAGCAGGGGTGGCACAGATACGCAGTATTTT | CASSFSPTSRGGTDTQYF
- | TRBJ2-1 | many | TRBV9 | TGTGCCAGCAGCGCCGCTGGGGTAGCGAGCACCTACAATGAGCAGTTCTTC | CASSAAGVASTYNEQFF
- | TRBJ2-1 | few | TRBV7-2 | TGTGCCAGCAGCTTAGTTCGGCGAGCTGGGGGGAATGAGCAGTTCTTC | CASSLVRRAGGNEQFF
- | TRBJ2-3 | few | TRBV28 | TGTGCCAGCACCATCGGCGGCGTCCCTACCGCCCAAGATACGCAGTATTTT | CASTIGGVPTAQDTQYF
TRBD1 | TRBJ1-3 | - | TRBV7-2 | TGTGCCAGCAGCTTAGCCGGGCGAGGGGGCGCCGGGAACACCATATATTTT | CASSLAGRGGAGNTIYF
- | TRBJ2-7 | many | TRBV20-1 | TGCAGTGCTAGAGCCGGGACCGACCACCCCTACGAGCAGTACTTC | CSARAGTDHPYEQYF
TRBD1 | TRBJ2-2 | - | TRBV4-3 | TGCGCCAGCCGGGGACAGGGAAGCACCGGGGAGCTGTTTTTT | CASRGQGSTGELFF
TRBD1 | TRBJ1-1 | few | TRBV2 | TGTGCCAGCAGTGTGACAGGGGGCGCGAACACTGAAGCTTTCTTT | CASSVTGGANTEAFF
- | TRBJ2-5 | few | TRBV5-1 | TGCGCCAGCAGCCGTAATGGGGAGACCCAGTACTTC | CASSRNGETQYF
- | TRBJ2-7 | - | TRBV12-3/TRBV12-4 | TGTGCCAGCAGTTTGGGGGCCCCGGCCGTCCGGTACGAGCAGTACTTC | CASSLGAPAVRYEQYF
- | TRBJ2-5 | - | TRBV4-3 | TGCGCCAGCAGCCAAGATCTGAGGGGCGGAGGGACCCAGTACTTC | CASSQDLRGGGTQYF
- | TRBJ1-3 | many | TRBV9 | TGTGCCAGCAGCGCGAGACCAGGGTACCCCTCTGGAAACACCATATATTTT | CASSARPGYPSGNTIYF
- | TRBJ2-1 | many | TRBV7-6 | TGTGCCAGCAGCTCCTACAGGGCCGAATACAATGAGCAGTTCTTC | CASSSYRAEYNEQFF
TRBD1 | TRBJ2-7 | many | TRBV20-1 | TGCAGTGCAAGGACAGGGAAGTCCTACGAGCAGTACTTC | CSARTGKSYEQYF
TRBD1 | TRBJ1-2 | few | TRBV20-1 | TGCAGTGCTAGAGCATGGACAGGGGGTGACTATGGCTACACCTTC | CSARAWTGGDYGYTF
- | TRBJ1-2 | once | TRBV4-3 | TGCGCCAGCAGCCAAGATTCAGGGCAGAATGGCTACACCTTC | CASSQDSGQNGYTF
- | TRBJ1-4 | many | TRBV12-3/TRBV12-4 | TGTGCCAGCAGCCCGGACACTGGGGCTGTAGAACTGTTTTTT | CASSPDTGAVELFF
- | TRBJ2-5 | - | TRBV27 | TGTGCCAGCAGTTTATCGACGAGAGGAGAGACCCAGTACTTC | CASSLSTRGETQYF
TRBD1 | TRBJ1-3 | many | TRBV5-1 | TGCGCCAGCAGCTCCGGGACAGGGGGAAACACCATATATTTT | CASSSGTGGNTIYF
- | TRBJ1-6 | many | TRBV30 | TGTGCCTGGAGTGGGCCAGCTACCTATAATTCACCCCTCCACTTT | CAWSGPATYNSPLHF
TRBD2 | TRBJ2-5 | many | TRBV7-2 | TGTGCCAGCGGAGCGGGGGGGCCAGTGGAGACCCAGTACTTC | CASGAGGPVETQYF
- | TRBJ2-2 | - | TRBV28 | TGTGCCAGCAGTTTGGGCGGGAACACCGGGGAGCTGTTTTTT | CASSLGGNTGELFF
TRBD2 | TRBJ2-1 | few | TRBV20-1 | TGCAGTGCTAGTAAACTAGCGGGGGGCAATGAGCAGTTCTTC | CSASKLAGGNEQFF
- | TRBJ1-1 | many | TRBV5-4 | TGTGCCAGCAGCTTGAATCAAGGCTACACAGGTTTCTTT | CASSLNQGYTGFF
TRBD2 | TRBJ2-3 | few | TRBV12-3/TRBV12-4 | TGTGCCAGCAGGAGATCGCGGGGGGGTACCACAGATACGCAGTATTTT | CASRRSRGGTTDTQYF
TRBD2 | TRBJ2-1 | - | TRBV4-2 | TGTGCCAGCAGCCGATCCCTGGCGGGGGGGCCGAGCTCCTACAATGAGCAGTTCTTC | CASSRSLAGGPSSYNEQFF
TRBD1 | TRBJ1-4 | many | TRBV20-1 | TGCAGTGCTAGAGATGCTGGACAGGGGAGGGAAAAACTGTTTTTT | CSARDAGQGREKLFF
- | TRBJ1-5 | - | TRBV10-3 | TGTGCCATCAGTGAGGACAGCACTAGCAATCAGCCCCAGCATTTT | CAISEDSTSNQPQHF
- | TRBJ2-7 | - | TRBV13 | TGTGCCAGCAGCGGCCGAGGGGGGATGTACGAGCAGTACTTC | CASSGRGGMYEQYF
- | TRBJ2-1 | - | TRBV5-1 | TGCGCCAGCAGCTTGGCGAGGGATTCCTACAATGAGCAGTTCTTC | CASSLARDSYNEQFF
- | TRBJ2-5 | many | TRBV4-2 | TGTGCCAGCAGCCAAGATGCGGGAGGCAGGGGGCAAGAGACCCAGTACTTC | CASSQDAGGRGQETQYF
- | TRBJ2-1 | few | TRBV29-1 | TGCAGCGTTGAAGATCGCCGCAGCTACAATGAGCAGTTCTTC | CSVEDRRSYNEQFF